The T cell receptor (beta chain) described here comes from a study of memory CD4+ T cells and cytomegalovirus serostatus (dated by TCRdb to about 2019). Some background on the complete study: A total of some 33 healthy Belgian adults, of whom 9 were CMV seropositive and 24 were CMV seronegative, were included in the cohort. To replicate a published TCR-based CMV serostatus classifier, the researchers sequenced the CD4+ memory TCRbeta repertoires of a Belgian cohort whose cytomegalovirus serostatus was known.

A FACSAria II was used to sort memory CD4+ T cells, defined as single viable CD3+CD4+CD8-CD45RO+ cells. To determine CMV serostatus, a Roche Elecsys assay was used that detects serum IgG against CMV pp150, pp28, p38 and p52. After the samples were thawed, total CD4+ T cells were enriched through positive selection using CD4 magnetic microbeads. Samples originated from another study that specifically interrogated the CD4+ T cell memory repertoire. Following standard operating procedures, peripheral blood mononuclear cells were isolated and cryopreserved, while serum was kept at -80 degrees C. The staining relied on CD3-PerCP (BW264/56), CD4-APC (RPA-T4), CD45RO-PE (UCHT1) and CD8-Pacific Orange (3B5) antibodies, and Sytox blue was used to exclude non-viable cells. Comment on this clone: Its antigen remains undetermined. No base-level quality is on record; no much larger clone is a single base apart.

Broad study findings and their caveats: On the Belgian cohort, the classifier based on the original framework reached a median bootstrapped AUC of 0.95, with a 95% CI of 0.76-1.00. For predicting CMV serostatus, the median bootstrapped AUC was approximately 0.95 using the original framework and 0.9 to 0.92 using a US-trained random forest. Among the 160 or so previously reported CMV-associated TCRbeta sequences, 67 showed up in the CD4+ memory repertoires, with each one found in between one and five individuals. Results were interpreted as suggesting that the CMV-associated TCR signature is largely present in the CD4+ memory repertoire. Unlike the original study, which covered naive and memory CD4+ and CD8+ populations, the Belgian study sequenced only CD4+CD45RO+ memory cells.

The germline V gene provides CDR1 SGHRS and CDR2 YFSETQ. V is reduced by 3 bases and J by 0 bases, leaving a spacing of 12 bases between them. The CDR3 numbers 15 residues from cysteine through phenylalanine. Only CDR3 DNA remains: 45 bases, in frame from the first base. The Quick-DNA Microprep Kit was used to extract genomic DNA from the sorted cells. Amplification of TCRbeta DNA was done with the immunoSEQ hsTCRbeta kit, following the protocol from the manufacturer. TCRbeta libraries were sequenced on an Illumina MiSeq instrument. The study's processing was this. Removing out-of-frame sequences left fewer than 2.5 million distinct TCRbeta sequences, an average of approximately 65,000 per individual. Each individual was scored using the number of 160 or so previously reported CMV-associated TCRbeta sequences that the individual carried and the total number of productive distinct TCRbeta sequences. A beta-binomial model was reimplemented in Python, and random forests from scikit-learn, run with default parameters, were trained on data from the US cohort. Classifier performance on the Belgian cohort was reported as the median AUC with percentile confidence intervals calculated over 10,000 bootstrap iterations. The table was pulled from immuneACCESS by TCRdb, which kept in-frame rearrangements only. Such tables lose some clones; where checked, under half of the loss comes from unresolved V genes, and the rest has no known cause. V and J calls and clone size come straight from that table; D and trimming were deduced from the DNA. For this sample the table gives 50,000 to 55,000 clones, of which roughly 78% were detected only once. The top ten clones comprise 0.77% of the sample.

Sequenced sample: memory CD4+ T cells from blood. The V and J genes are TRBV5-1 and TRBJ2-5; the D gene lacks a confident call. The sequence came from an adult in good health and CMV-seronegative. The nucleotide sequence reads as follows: TGCGCCAGCAGCTCGGATACAGTGTACCAAGAGACCCAGTACTTC. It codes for CASSSDTVYQETQYF.